The 14 T cell receptor beta chains in this list originate from one sample, sequenced in a study of blood T cells in healthy people across ages (dated by TCRdb to between 2014 and 2017). The method was 5' RACE. TCRdb lists the instrument as Illumina HiSeq 2500. A second PCR of about 6 to 12 cycles was run with a J-beta primer mix and a sample-barcoded 5' primer. TCRdb trimmed the raw reads at Q25, called clones with MiXCR and kept productive beta chains. Rows merge per CDR3 protein into single entries with the most common DNA and genes. The table for this sample lists hundreds of thousands of distinct CDR3 sequences; under 35% of them were counted only once. The top ten clonotypes cover 17% of the sample. Sequencing was done on a sample of blood. Receptors were obtained from a woman aged 80 or older in good health.

J is TRBJ2-7 and V is TRBV5-1, with 7 nucleotides matching TRBD1. The assigned J gene may be wrong: the sequence end matches TRBJ2-5 better. CDR1 is SGHRS, CDR2 YFSETQ, per germline. The CDR3 has 17 amino acids. CDR3 in amino acids: CASSLAPGKGAKETQYF. CDR3 bases: TGCGCCAGCAGCTTGGCACCGGGGAAGGGGGCGAAGGAGACCCAGTACTTC.

The chain uses TRBV7-8 and TRBJ2-7; 7 bases fit TRBD2. The CDR3 consists of 16 residues. Trimming took 4 bases from V and 7 from J; bases not matched to a gene: 16. CDR1 is SGHVS and CDR2 is FQNEAQ in the germline V gene. CDR3 sequence reads: CASSSRRGGSYNEQYF. The CDR3 DNA follows: TGTGCCAGCAGCTCTAGACGCGGGGGTTCCTACAATGAGCAGTACTTC.

The table lists this clonotype with many counts. The gene calls are TRBV5-1 and TRBJ2-1, with D uncertain. The CDR3 contains 14 residues. The V end lost 2 bases, the J end lost 0 bases, and 6 bases lay between the germline ends. The germline V gene encodes CDR1 SGHRS and CDR2 YFSETQ. The CDR3: CASSLHDSYNEQFF. In DNA form, the CDR3 reads TGCGCCAGCAGCTTACATGACTCCTACAATGAGCAGTTCTTC.

This clonotype was observed at least ten times. The genes are TRBV29-1 and TRBJ1-2; 10 bases are shared with TRBD1. Trimming at V came to 5 bases and at J to 6 bases, leaving 9 bases not matched to a gene. Per the germline V gene, CDR1 is SQVTM and CDR2 is ANQGSEA. The CDR3 has 14 amino acids. The CDR3 coding sequence is TGCAGCGTTCGGTGGGGGGGACAGGGGAATGGCTACACCTTC. This gives the protein CSVRWGGQGNGYTF. Supplemented by reference TRBV29-1 and TRBJ1-2, the full variable domain reads SAVISQKPSRDICQRGTSLTIQCQVDSQVTMMFWYRQQPGQSLTLIATANQGSEATYESGFVIDKFPISRPNLTFSTLTVSNMSPEDSSIYLCSVRWGGQGNGYTFGSGTRLTVV.

This clonotype was seen more than once but under ten times. Being one base from a much bigger clone, this may be a read error. The chain is built from TRBV28 and TRBJ1-4; the match to TRBD1 covers 7 bases. Germline CDR1 and CDR2: MDHEN and SYDVKM. There are 14 residues in the CDR3. CDR3 sequence (DNA): TGTGCCAACAGTCCAGGGGGGGCTAATGAAAAACTGTTTTTT. It codes for CANSPGGANEKLFF. The full variable domain, in which reference TRBV28 and TRBJ1-4 provide the parts outside the CDR3, is DVKVTQSSRYLVKRTGEKVFLECVQDMDHENMFWYRQDPGLGLRLIYFSYDVKMKEKGDIPEGYSVSREKKERFSLILESASTNQTSMYLCANSPGGANEKLFFGSGTQLSVL.

This clonotype showed up just once. The junction departs from germline at one end; a sequencing error may be responsible. V usage is TRBV18 and J usage is TRBJ2-7; the D is unclear. The CDR3 is made up of 14 amino acids. Per the germline V gene, CDR1 is KGHSH and CDR2 is LQKENI. The CDR3 DNA reads TGTGCCAGCTCACCAGTCGGCAGTTCTCACGAGCGGTACTTC. Translation: CASSPVGSSHERYF.

V gene TRBV2 combines with J gene TRBJ2-5; a possible D gene is TRBD2 (7 bases). CDR1 is SNHLY, CDR2 FYNNEI, per germline. V lost 1 base, J lost 3 bases, and 12 bases lay in between. The CDR3 covers 15 residues. The DNA for the CDR3 is TGTGCCAGCAGTGAAGAACGGGGGGCCAAAGAGACCCAGTACTTC. Encoded protein: CASSEERGAKETQYF.

Concerning this clonotype itself: A read error may explain this, as a much larger clone is one base away. The rearrangement uses TRBV6-1 and TRBJ2-7, with D tentatively TRBD1 (7 bases). This CDR3 has 14 amino acids. CDR1 is MNHNS, CDR2 SASEGT, per germline. CDR3 protein: CASSGRTGPYGQYF. DNA for the CDR3: TGTGCCAGCTCAGGGAGGACAGGCCCCTACGGGCAGTACTTC.

Note on this clonotype: A read error may be the cause here, since a much bigger clone is one base away. The rearrangement joins TRBV12-3 or TRBV12-4 to TRBJ2-4, with 7 bases matching TRBD1. The J call may be in error: the DNA end matches TRBJ2-7 better. This CDR3 is 14 amino acids long. The CDR3 bases are TGTGCCAGCAGGACTCCTACAGGGGCCGACGAGCAGTACTTC. Its translation is CASRTPTGADEQYF.

The chain joins TRBV27 to TRBJ2-3; 9 positions agree with TRBD2. V lost 10 bases and J lost 3; bases outside the gene matches: 11. The length of the CDR3 is 15 residues. Germline V gene data show CDR1 as MNHEY and CDR2 as SMNVEV (reference sequence). CDR3 nucleotides: TGTGCCACCGACCGGGTAGCGGGGGAAACAGATACGCAGTATTTT. Translating it yields CATDRVAGETDTQYF.

Remarks on this clonotype: A much larger clone differs from this one at a single base, so this may be a read error. This sequence joins TRBV6-2 or TRBV6-3 and TRBJ1-5; D remains unclear. Trimming cost V 5 bases and J 3 bases, with 14 bases left between them. Germline CDR1 reads MNHEY; CDR2 reads SVGEGT. This CDR3 is built from 15 residues. The CDR3 is CASSRTSNNNQPQHF. In DNA form, the CDR3 reads TGTGCCAGCAGTCGCACATCGAATAACAATCAGCCCCAGCATTTT.

With regard to this clonotype: This may arise from a read error, as a much more abundant clone is one base away. The chain is built from TRBV6-1 and TRBJ2-5; 10 bases fit TRBD2. V dropped 6 bases and J dropped 11; count of bases not matched to a gene: 9. The CDR3 is made up of 13 amino acids. Germline loops: CDR1 MNHNS, CDR2 SASEGT. The CDR3 DNA sequence: TGTGCCAGCAGGCCTAGCGGGGGAGGTGAGCAGTACTTC. Translating gives CASRPSGGGEQYF.

This clonotype was detected many times. The V call is TRBV5-1, the J call TRBJ1-1, with 10 bases lining up with TRBD1. Per germline, CDR1 SGHRS and CDR2 YFSETQ. The CDR3 has 14 residues. V was clipped by 5 bases and J by 3 bases; unmatched bases: 4. The CDR3 DNA follows: TGCGCCAGCAGTATGGGACAGGGGTACACTGAAGCTTTCTTT. Translated, it gives CASSMGQGYTEAFF. The full variable domain, with the rest looked up from reference TRBV5-1 and TRBJ1-1, is KAGVTQTPRYLIKTRGQQVTLSCSPISGHRSVSWYQQTPGQGLQFLFEYFSETQRNKGNFPGRFSGRQFSNSRSEMNVSTLELGDSALYLCASSMGQGYTEAFFGQGTRLTVV.

Of note for this clonotype: One end of the junction fails to match germline, which may point to a read error. V gene TRBV6-5 combines with J gene TRBJ1-4, with D maybe TRBD1 (5 bases). CDR3 length: 15 residues. Germline assignment: CDR1 MNHEY and CDR2 SVGAGI. CDR3 protein: CASSTGGTANGKLFF. The CDR3 DNA is TGTGCCAGCAGCACAGGAGGAACGGCTAATGGAAAACTGTTTTTT.